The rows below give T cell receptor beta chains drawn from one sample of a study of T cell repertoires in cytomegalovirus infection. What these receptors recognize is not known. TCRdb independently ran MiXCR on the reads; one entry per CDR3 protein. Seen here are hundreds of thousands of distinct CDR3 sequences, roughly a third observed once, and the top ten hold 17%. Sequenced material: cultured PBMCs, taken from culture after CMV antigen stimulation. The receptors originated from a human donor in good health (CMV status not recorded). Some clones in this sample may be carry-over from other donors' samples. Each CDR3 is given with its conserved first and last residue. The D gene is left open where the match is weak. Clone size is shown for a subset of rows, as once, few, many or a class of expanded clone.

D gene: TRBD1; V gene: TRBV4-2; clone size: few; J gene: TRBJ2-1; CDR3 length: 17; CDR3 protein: CASSQDQGAGSYNEQFF; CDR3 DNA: TGTGCCAGCAGCCAAGATCAGGGGGCAGGGTCCTACAATGAGCAGTTCTTC
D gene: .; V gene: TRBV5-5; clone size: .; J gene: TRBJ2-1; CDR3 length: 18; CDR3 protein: CASSLVLVGVSPGNEQFF; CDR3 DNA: TGTGCCAGCAGCTTGGTTCTGGTGGGAGTTTCTCCTGGCAATGAGCAGTTCTTC
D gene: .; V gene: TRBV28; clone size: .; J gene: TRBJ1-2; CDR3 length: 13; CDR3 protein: CASSRADPGGYTF; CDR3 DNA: TGTGCCAGCAGTCGTGCGGACCCTGGGGGCTACACCTTC
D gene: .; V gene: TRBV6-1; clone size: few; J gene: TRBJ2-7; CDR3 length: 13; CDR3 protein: CASSVPPLGEQYF; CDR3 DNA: TGTGCCAGCAGTGTCCCGCCGTTGGGCGAGCAGTACTTC
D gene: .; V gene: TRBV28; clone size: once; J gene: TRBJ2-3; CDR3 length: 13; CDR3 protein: CVSSYRVTDTQYF; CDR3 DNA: TGTGTCAGCAGTTATAGGGTGACAGATACGCAGTATTTT
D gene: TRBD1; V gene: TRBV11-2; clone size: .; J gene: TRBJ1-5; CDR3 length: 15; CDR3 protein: CASSLEVTGPQPQHF; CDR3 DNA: TGTGCCAGCAGCTTAGAGGTGACAGGGCCCCAGCCCCAGCATTTT
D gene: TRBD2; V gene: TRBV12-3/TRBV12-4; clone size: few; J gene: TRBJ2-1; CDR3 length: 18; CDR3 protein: CASRYHRTSGRSHNEQFF; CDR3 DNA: TGTGCCAGCAGGTACCACCGGACTAGCGGGAGATCCCACAATGAGCAGTTCTTC
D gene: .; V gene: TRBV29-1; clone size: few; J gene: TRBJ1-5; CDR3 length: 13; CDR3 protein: CSEKTGRNQPQHF; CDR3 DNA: TGCAGCGAGAAGACAGGCCGGAATCAGCCCCAGCATTTT
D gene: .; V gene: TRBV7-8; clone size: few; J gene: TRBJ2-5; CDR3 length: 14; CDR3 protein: CASTPPGNPETQYF; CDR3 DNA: TGTGCCAGCACACCGCCGGGGAATCCGGAGACCCAGTACTTC
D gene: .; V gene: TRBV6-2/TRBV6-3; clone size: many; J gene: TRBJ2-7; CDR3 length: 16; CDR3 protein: CASSHLEGRAQYEQYF; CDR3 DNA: TGTGCCAGCAGTCACCTGGAGGGACGTGCCCAGTACGAGCAGTACTTC
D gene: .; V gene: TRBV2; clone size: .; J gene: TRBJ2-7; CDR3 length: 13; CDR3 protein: CASSTQKGYEQYF; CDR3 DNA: TGTGCCAGCAGTACCCAGAAGGGGTACGAGCAGTACTTC
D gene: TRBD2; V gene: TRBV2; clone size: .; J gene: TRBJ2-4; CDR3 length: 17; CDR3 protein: CASTKGEGRLAKNIQYF; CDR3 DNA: TGTGCCAGCACAAAAGGGGAGGGGAGGCTAGCCAAAAACATTCAGTACTTC
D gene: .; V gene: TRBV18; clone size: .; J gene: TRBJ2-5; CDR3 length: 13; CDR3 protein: CASSPPSGETQYF; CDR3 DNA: TGTGCCAGCTCACCACCGAGTGGTGAGACCCAGTACTTC
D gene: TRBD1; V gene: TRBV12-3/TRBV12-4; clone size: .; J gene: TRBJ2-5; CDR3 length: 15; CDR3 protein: CASSPRTGLGETQYF; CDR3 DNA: TGTGCCAGCAGCCCTCGGACAGGGTTGGGAGAGACCCAGTACTTC
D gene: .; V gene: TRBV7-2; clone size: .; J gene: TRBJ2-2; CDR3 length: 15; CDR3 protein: CASSQASAEGGELFF; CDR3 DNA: TGTGCCAGCAGCCAAGCCTCGGCCGAAGGCGGGGAGCTGTTTTTT
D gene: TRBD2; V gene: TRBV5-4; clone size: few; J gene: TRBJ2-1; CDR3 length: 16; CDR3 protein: CASSLRGRGSYNEQFF; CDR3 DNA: TGTGCCAGCAGCTTACGCGGGAGGGGCTCCTACAATGAGCAGTTCTTC
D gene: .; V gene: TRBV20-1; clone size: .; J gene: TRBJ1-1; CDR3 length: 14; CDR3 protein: CSAPDGRMNTEAFF; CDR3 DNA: TGCAGTGCTCCGGACGGACGTATGAACACTGAAGCTTTCTTT